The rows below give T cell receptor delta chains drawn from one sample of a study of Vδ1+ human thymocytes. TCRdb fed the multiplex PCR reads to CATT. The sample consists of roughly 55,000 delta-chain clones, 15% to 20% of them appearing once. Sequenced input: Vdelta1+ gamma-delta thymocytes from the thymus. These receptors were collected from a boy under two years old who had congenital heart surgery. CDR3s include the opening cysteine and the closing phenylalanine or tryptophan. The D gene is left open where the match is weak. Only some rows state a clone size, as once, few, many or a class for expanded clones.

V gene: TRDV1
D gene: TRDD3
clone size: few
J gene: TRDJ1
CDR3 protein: CALGGHTGGHTDKLIF
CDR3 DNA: TGTGCTCTTGGGGGACATACTGGGGGTCACACCGATAAACTCATCTTT

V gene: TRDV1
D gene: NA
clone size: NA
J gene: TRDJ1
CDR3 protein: CALVPPYRPSTDWALDKLIF
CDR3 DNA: TGTGCTCTTGTGCCTCCCTACCGGCCTTCAACCGACTGGGCACTCGATAAACTCATCTTT

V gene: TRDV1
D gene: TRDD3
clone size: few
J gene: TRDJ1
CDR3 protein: CALGEHNWGYTDKLIF
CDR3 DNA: TGTGCTCTTGGGGAACATAACTGGGGGTACACCGATAAACTCATCTTT

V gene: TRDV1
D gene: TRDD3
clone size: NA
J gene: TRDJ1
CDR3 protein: CALGGSLLHWGIRGTDKLIF
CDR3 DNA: TGTGCTCTTGGGGGTAGCCTTCTTCACTGGGGGATACGGGGCACCGATAAACTCATCTTT

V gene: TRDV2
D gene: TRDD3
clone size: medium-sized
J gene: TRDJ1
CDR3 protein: CACDTTPWGTLSRLIF
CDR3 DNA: TGTGCCTGTGACACGACCCCCTGGGGGACCCTCTCTCGGCTCATCTTT

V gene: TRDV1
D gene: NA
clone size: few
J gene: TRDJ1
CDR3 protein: CALGGFVPTYLKLIF
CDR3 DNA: TGTGCTCTTGGGGGATTCGTCCCTACCTACTTAAAACTCATCTTT

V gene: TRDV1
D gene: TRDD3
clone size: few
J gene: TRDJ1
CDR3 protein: CALGGPSYVVLGDTYTDKLIF
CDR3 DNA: TGTGCTCTTGGGGGTCCTTCCTACGTCGTACTGGGGGATACGTACACCGATAAACTCATCTTT

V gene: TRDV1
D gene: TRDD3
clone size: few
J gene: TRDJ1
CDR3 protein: CALGEPSPPGGYIDKLIF
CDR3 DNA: TGTGCTCTTGGGGAACCATCCCCCCCTGGGGGATACATCGATAAACTCATCTTT

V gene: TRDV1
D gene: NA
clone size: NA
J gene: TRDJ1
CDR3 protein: CAKTIVASVGFGPFFPYTDKLIF
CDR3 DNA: TGTGCCAAAACCATTGTGGCCTCTGTTGGCTTTGGCCCCTTCTTCCCCTACACCGATAAACTCATCTTT

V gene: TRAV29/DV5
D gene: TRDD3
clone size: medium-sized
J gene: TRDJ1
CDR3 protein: CAASDRYWGIYPDKLIF
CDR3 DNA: TGTGCAGCAAGCGATCGGTACTGGGGGATATATCCCGATAAACTCATCTTT

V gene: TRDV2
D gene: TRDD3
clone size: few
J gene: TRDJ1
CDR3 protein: CACELGYATLPCLLIDKLIF
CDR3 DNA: TGTGCCTGTGAATTGGGATACGCCACACTCCCCTGTCTTCTAATCGATAAACTCATCTTT

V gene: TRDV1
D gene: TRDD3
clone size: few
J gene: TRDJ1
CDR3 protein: CALGGKSTRGIHTDKLIF
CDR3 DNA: TGTGCTCTTGGGGGAAAATCTACCAGGGGGATACACACCGATAAACTCATCTTT

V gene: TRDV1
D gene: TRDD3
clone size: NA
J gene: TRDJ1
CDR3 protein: CALGESTFLGGYLRAKLIF
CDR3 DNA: TGTGCTCTTGGGGAAAGTACGTTCCTAGGGGGATACCTTCGAGCTAAACTCATCTTT

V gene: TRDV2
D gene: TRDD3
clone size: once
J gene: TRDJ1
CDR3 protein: CACDALGDFVVLYTDKLIF
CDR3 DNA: TGTGCCTGTGATGCCCTGGGGGATTTTGTCGTGCTGTACACCGATAAACTCATCTTT

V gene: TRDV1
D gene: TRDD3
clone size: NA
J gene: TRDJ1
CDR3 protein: CALGERIYWGPYTDKLIF
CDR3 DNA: TGTGCTCTTGGGGAACGCATCTACTGGGGACCGTACACCGATAAACTCATCTTT

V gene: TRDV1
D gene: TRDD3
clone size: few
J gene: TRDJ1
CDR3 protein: CALGELGLGVPYTDKLIF
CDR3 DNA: TGTGCTCTTGGGGAACTAGGGCTGGGGGTTCCGTACACCGATAAACTCATCTTT

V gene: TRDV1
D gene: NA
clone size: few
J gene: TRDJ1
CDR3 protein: CALGEPLPGESKLIF
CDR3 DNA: TGTGCTCTTGGGGAACCCTTACCGGGGGAATCCAAACTCATCTTT

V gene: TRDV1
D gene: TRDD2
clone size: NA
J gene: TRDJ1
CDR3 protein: CALGELGFLRLTADKLIF
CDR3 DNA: TGTGCTCTTGGGGAACTTGGCTTCCTACGCCTTACTGCCGATAAACTCATCTTT

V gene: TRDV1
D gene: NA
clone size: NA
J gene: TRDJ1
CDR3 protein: CALGELPILPPDTTDKLIF
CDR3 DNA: TGTGCTCTTGGGGAACTGCCCATACTTCCGCCGGATACTACCGATAAACTCATCTTT

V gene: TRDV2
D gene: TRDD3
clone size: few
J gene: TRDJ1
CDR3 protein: CACRTGGNTLLRKLIF
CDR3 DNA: TGTGCCTGTCGTACTGGGGGTAATACACTTTTAAGGAAACTCATCTTT